The clone carrying this TCR beta chain was seen only once. Its target is not known. The sample comes from a study of cytomegalovirus exposure and HLA in healthy donors. Findings and limits, study-wide: Listed as cytomegalovirus-associated were 150 to 200 TCR beta chains. Later analysis showed most CMV-associated TCR beta chains appearing HLA-restricted. As was reported, the classifier diagnosed cytomegalovirus status with high specificity and sensitivity. Follow-up analysis found HLA locus-dependent TCR association rates, highest for DRB1 and lowest for HLA-C.

13 Jbeta primers and 60 Vbeta primers were used for the PCR. The assay was immunoSEQ multiplex PCR, and TCRdb's table has in-frame clones only and misses some. This repertoire shows about 160,000 clones, over 65% found once; its top ten account for around 3.1%. The CDR3 covers 15 residues. The germline CDR1 and CDR2 sequences are SEHNR and FQNEAQ (reference sequence). Trimming left V 4 bases short and J 2 bases short, with 14 bases between. The sequence came from a woman between 40 and 50 years old in good health and CMV-seronegative. Sequencing used PBMCs. This chain joins TRBV7-9 and TRBJ1-1; perhaps TRBD1 as D (6 bases). CDR3 protein: CASSSHRDLNTEAFF. The CDR3, as DNA: TGTGCCAGCAGCTCGCACAGGGACCTAAACACTGAAGCTTTCTTT.